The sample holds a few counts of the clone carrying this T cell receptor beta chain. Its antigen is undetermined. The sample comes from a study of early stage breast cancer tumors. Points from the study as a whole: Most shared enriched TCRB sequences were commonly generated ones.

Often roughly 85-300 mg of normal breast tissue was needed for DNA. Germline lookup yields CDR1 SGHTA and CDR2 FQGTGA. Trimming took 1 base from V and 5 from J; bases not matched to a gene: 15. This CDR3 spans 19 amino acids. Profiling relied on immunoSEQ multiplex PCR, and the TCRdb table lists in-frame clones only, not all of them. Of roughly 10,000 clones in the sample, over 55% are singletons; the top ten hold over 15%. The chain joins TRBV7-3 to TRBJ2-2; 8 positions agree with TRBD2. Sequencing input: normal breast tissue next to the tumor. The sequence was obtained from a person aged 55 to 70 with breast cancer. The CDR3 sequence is CASSLRMMAGRARTGELFF. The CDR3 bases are TGTGCCAGCAGCTTAAGGATGATGGCCGGGAGGGCCAGGACCGGGGAGCTGTTTTTT.